This T cell receptor beta chain was recovered during a study of blood T cell repertoires in COVID-19 (dated by TCRdb to about 2020). Context from the whole study: Samples from collaborators originated in the United States, Italy and Spain and spanned both the acute and convalescent phases of COVID-19. The prospective study material was composed of cDNA or gDNA derived from T cells, B-cell-depleted T cells, or PBMCs. The dataset comprised deeply sampled blood TCRbeta repertoires from subjects exposed to, actively infected with, or recovered from COVID-19. The repertoires were released in a freely available public database meant as a resource for research on the immune response to SARS-CoV-2. The samples were drawn from the first 160 participants of the ongoing ImmuneRACE study and from 950 to 1,500 subjects provided by 6 global collaborators. Sample metadata almost always included a de-identified subject ID, COVID-19 status, age in years and sex. HLA class I and class II types, where available, came from metadata supplied by the sample provider rather than from assay-based typing.

Worth noting for this clone: Which antigen it targets is not known. There are no base qualities to consult, and no much larger clone falls within one base. At the DNA level, this CDR3 is encoded by other sequences in the same sample as well.

V is cut back by 5 bases and J by 4 bases, with 5 bases in the junction unmatched. Measured from the cysteine to the phenylalanine, the CDR3 is 14 residues long. This entry keeps only the CDR3 DNA: 42 bases, framed from base 1. According to the germline V gene (reference sequence), CDR1 reads LNHDA and CDR2 reads SQIVND. Enrolling through a virtual design, the prospective study's participants ranged in age from roughly 18 to 95 years and lived across 20 to 25 United States geographic areas. To assign participants to cohorts, the prospective study relied on clinical history that participants themselves reported in a screening survey and a study questionnaire. For ImmuneRACE Cohort 3, a participant was defined as recovered based on two consecutive negative NP/OP PCR tests, clearance by a healthcare professional, or resolution of symptoms. Mobile phlebotomists in the prospective study collected whole blood, serum and a nasopharyngeal or oropharyngeal swab from every participant. Over a roughly two-month period, participants in the prospective study had the option of providing additional blood draws and questionnaires. Before DNA extraction, prospective study blood samples were shipped either frozen or at room temperature.

General study outcomes and caveats: The quantity of clinical and demographic metadata differed by source and by participant and was supplied without curation.

TCRbeta CDR3 regions were amplified from genomic DNA by means of the immunoSEQ Assay, a bias-controlled multiplex PCR. Per the source publication's procedure: The number of nucleated cells in each sample was estimated by amplification of reference gene primers within the assay. Sequence reads were collapsed and filtered to measure the absolute abundance of every unique TCRbeta CDR3 rearrangement. For each sample, productive Simpson clonality was calculated by taking the square root of Simpson's diversity index across productive rearrangements. Held by TCRdb, this immuneACCESS table contains in-frame sequences only and omits some clones. Under half of the omission traces to an unresolved V gene where checked; the cause of the rest is unknown. The D gene and trimming were derived from the DNA, and the V and J assignments and clone size from that table. Counted in this sample were around 250,000 clones; 65% to 90% of them appeared once. The leading ten clones occupy less than 20% of the sample.

The V and J segments used are TRBV19 and TRBJ2-1, and TRBD2 aligns with 7 junction nucleotides. The sequence was collected from a man aged 18 to 30 who had recovered from COVID-19. Sequencing used PBMCs or T cells enriched from blood (not recorded which). The nucleotides are TGTGCCAGTAGTGCTTCCGGGGGGTACAATGAGCAGTTCTTC. Its translation is CASSASGGYNEQFF. The full variable domain, completed from the reference TRBV19 and TRBJ2-1 proteins outside the CDR3, reads DGGITQSPKYLFRKEGQNVTLSCEQNLNHDAMYWYRQDPGQGLRLIYYSQIVNDFQKGDIAEGYSVSREKKESFPLTVTSAQKNPTAFYLCASSASGGYNEQFFGPGTRLTVL.